This T cell receptor beta chain was profiled in a study of blood T cells in healthy people across ages. General observations from the study: A roughly linear age-dependent decrease characterized TCR beta diversity per million T cells.

A sample-barcoded 5' primer and a J-beta primer mix were used in a second PCR of roughly 7 to 11 cycles. One entry per CDR3 protein results from TCRdb running MiXCR on the 5' RACE reads. The sample lists about 1 million distinct CDR3 sequences; 40% to 45% were seen once. Note on this clonotype: Its specificity is unknown.

This CDR3 contains 11 residues. The V and J ends lost 7 bases and 2 bases respectively, with 4 bases between them. Material: blood. The chain combines TRBV12-3 or TRBV12-4 with TRBJ2-3, with D uncertain. The TCR originated in an older woman in good health. CDR3 loop: CASTATDTQYF. The CDR3 DNA follows: TGTGCCAGCACCGCCACAGATACGCAGTATTTT.